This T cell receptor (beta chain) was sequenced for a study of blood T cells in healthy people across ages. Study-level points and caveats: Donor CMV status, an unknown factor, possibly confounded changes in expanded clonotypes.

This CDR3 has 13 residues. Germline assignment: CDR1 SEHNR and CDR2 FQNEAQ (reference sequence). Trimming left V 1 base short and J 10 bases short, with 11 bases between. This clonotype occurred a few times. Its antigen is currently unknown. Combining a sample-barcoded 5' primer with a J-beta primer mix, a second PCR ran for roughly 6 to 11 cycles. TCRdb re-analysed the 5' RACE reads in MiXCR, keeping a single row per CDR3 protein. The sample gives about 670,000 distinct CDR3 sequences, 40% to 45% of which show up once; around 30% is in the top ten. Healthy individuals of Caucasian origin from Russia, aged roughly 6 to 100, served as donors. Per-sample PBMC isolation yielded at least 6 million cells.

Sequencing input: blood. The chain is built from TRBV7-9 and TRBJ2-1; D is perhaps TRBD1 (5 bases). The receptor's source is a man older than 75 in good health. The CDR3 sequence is CASSLVSRTEQFF. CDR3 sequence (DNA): TGTGCCAGCAGCTTAGTATCCAGGACAGAGCAGTTCTTC.